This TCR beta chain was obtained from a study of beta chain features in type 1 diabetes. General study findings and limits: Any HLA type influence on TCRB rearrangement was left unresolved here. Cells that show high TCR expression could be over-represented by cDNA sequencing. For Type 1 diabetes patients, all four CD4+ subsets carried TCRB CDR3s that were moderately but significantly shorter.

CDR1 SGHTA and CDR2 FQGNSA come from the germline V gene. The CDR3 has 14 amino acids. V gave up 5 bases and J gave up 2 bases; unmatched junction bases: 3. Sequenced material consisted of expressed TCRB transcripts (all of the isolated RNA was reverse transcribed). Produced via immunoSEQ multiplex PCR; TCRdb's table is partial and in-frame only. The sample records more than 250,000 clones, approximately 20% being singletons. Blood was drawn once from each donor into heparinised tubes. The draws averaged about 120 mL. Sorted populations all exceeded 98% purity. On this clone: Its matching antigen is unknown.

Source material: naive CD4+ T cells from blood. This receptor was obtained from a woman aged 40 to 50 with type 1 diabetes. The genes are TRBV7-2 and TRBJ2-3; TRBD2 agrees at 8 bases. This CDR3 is CASSPGGNTDTQYF. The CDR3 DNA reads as TGTGCCAGCAGCCCGGGGGGGAACACAGATACGCAGTATTTT.